This is a list of T cell receptor beta chains from one sample in a study of response to subunit inactivated influenza vaccine. TCRdb analysed the RT-PCR reads with MiXCR anew, one entry per CDR3 protein. The table lists 280,000 or so distinct CDR3 sequences, 21% of them singletons. Sequenced material: PBMCs from blood, taken approximately 20 months after vaccination. These receptors were taken from a man aged 45-69 years who received an inactivated influenza vaccine. CDR3s include the opening cysteine and the closing phenylalanine or tryptophan. Each record gives: V gene, J gene, D gene, clone size, CDR3 protein, CDR3 DNA. D genes are given only for firm matches. Size is omitted from some rows. Given values are once, few, many or a class for expanded clones.

TRBV7-9	TRBJ2-3	.	.	CASSLAQGPSYF	TGTGCCAGCAGCTTAGCGCAAGGTCCTTCGTATTTT
TRBV25-1	TRBJ2-4	.	.	CASSELGSAKNIQYF	TGTGCCAGCAGTGAATTGGGTTCTGCCAAAAACATTCAGTACTTC
TRBV6-5	TRBJ2-6	.	few	CASSYSRNFGANVLTF	TGTGCCAGCAGTTACTCACGTAACTTTGGGGCCAACGTCCTGACTTTC
TRBV20-1	TRBJ2-7	TRBD1	.	CSAAGTGSPYEQYF	TGCAGTGCTGCCGGGACAGGGTCTCCCTACGAGCAGTACTTC
TRBV12-3/TRBV12-4	TRBJ1-5	TRBD1	few	CASSTDRGPSISNQPQHF	TGTGCCAGCAGTACGGACAGGGGACCCTCCATTAGCAATCAGCCCCAGCATTTT
TRBV12-3/TRBV12-4	TRBJ2-3	.	few	CASSSPGYTQYF	TGTGCCAGCAGCTCCCCAGGGTACACGCAGTATTTT
TRBV3-1	TRBJ2-7	TRBD2	.	CATQGLAGNYEQYF	TGTGCCACCCAGGGACTAGCGGGAAACTACGAGCAGTACTTC
TRBV6-5	TRBJ2-6	.	.	CASSYISSSTQPGANVLTF	TGTGCCAGCAGTTATATATCGTCCTCAACCCAGCCCGGGGCCAACGTCCTGACTTTC
TRBV18	TRBJ1-2	.	.	CASSLSRDVGYTF	TGTGCCAGCTCACTCTCACGGGACGTCGGCTACACCTTC
TRBV5-1	TRBJ2-2	.	few	CASSPGQSNTGELFF	TGCGCCAGCAGCCCCGGACAGAGTAACACCGGGGAGCTGTTTTTT
TRBV7-9	TRBJ1-6	TRBD1	few	CASSRDRDSPLHF	TGTGCCAGCAGCCGGGACAGGGATTCACCCCTCCACTTT
TRBV5-4	TRBJ1-2	.	.	CASRAGVSVAGGYTF	TGTGCCAGCAGGGCCGGCGTATCTGTAGCGGGTGGCTACACCTTC
TRBV29-1	TRBJ2-2	.	.	CSVVRPYTGELFF	TGCAGCGTTGTAAGGCCCTACACCGGGGAGCTGTTTTTT
TRBV18	TRBJ1-5	.	.	CASSLDFYSNQPQHF	TGTGCCAGCTCACTCGACTTTTATAGCAATCAGCCCCAGCATTTT
TRBV2	TRBJ1-1	.	few	CASSGEGWTEAFF	TGTGCCAGCAGTGGAGAGGGATGGACTGAAGCTTTCTTT
TRBV12-3/TRBV12-4	TRBJ1-5	.	.	CASMGGGSYSNQPQHF	TGTGCCAGCATGGGGGGAGGGTCATATAGCAATCAGCCCCAGCATTTT
TRBV4-1	TRBJ1-5	.	.	CASSPKHGATQPQHF	TGCGCCAGCAGCCCTAAGCACGGGGCAACTCAGCCCCAGCATTTT
TRBV20-1	TRBJ1-1	.	.	CSVAGVTEAFF	TGCAGTGTTGCAGGGGTCACTGAAGCTTTCTTT
TRBV15	TRBJ1-1	.	few	CATSRDRPPNTEAFF	TGTGCCACCAGCAGAGATCGACCGCCGAACACTGAAGCTTTCTTT
TRBV4-1	TRBJ1-4	.	.	CASTARVGNEKLFF	TGCGCCAGCACCGCCAGGGTTGGAAATGAAAAACTGTTTTTT
TRBV6-1	TRBJ2-4	TRBD1	few	CASSPTGQPGSIQYF	TGTGCCAGCAGTCCGACGGGACAGCCAGGGAGCATTCAGTACTTC
TRBV6-2/TRBV6-3	TRBJ1-6	.	few	CASSSGHAGSPLHF	TGTGCCAGCAGCTCGGGCCACGCGGGTTCACCCCTCCACTTT
TRBV7-2	TRBJ1-4	TRBD1	few	CASSPRTGVEKLFF	TGTGCCAGCAGCCCAAGGACAGGGGTTGAAAAACTGTTTTTT
TRBV5-1	TRBJ2-3	.	.	CASSLIEGDTQYF	TGCGCCAGCAGCTTGATAGAGGGAGATACGCAGTATTTT
TRBV20-1	TRBJ2-3	.	few	CSARLGTSGDTQYF	TGCAGTGCTAGATTAGGCACCAGCGGGGATACGCAGTATTTT
TRBV5-6	TRBJ1-2	TRBD1	few	CASSLGQGGPYGYTF	TGTGCCAGCAGCTTAGGACAGGGGGGCCCTTATGGCTACACCTTC
TRBV7-8	TRBJ1-6	TRBD1	many	CASSLVVATGVNSPLHF	TGTGCCAGCAGCTTAGTCGTTGCAACAGGGGTTAATTCACCCCTCCACTTT
TRBV20-1	TRBJ2-3	.	.	CSATKGGPTDTQYF	TGCAGTGCCACAAAGGGCGGGCCCACAGATACGCAGTATTTT
TRBV12-3/TRBV12-4	TRBJ1-1	.	.	CATLRGAEAFF	TGTGCCACCCTGAGGGGCGCTGAAGCTTTCTTT
TRBV6-5	TRBJ1-4	TRBD1	.	CASSFTGTGGALIKLFF	TGTGCCAGCAGTTTCACCGGGACAGGGGGCGCGTTGATAAAACTGTTTTTT
TRBV28	TRBJ1-6	.	.	CASTLRGHSPLHF	TGTGCCAGCACCCTAAGAGGACACTCACCCCTCCACTTT
TRBV7-7	TRBJ1-1	.	many	CASSPLGSNTEAFF	TGTGCTAGCAGCCCACTGGGATCGAACACTGAAGCTTTCTTT
TRBV4-3	TRBJ2-3	TRBD2	few	CASSQRGGSETQYF	TGCGCCAGCAGCCAACGGGGGGGGAGCGAGACGCAGTATTTT
TRBV7-9	TRBJ1-1	.	few	CASVSAANAEAFF	TGTGCCAGCGTTAGTGCGGCGAACGCTGAAGCTTTCTTT
TRBV7-2	TRBJ2-2	.	few	CASSLKTAGELFF	TGTGCCAGCAGCTTAAAAACGGCCGGGGAGCTGTTTTTT